This TCR beta chain was captured by sequencing in a study of CDR3 diversity in severe acne. TCRdb called the PCR reads again in MiXCR, with one record for every CDR3 protein. The table includes more than 80,000 distinct CDR3 sequences, 45% to 50% detected once. This clonotype was seen many times. There are 14 residues in the CDR3. Germline V gene lookup returns CDR1 LNHDA and CDR2 SQIVND (reference sequence). V was trimmed by 0 bases and J by 6 bases, leaving 9 bases between them. The sample taken for sequencing was blood. V usage is TRBV19 and J usage is TRBJ2-1, with D unresolved. The sequence was obtained from a male donor with severe acne vulgaris. CDR3 DNA: TGTGCCAGTAGTATAGAGACCAGCCCCAATGAGCAGTTCTTC. Its protein is CASSIETSPNEQFF.